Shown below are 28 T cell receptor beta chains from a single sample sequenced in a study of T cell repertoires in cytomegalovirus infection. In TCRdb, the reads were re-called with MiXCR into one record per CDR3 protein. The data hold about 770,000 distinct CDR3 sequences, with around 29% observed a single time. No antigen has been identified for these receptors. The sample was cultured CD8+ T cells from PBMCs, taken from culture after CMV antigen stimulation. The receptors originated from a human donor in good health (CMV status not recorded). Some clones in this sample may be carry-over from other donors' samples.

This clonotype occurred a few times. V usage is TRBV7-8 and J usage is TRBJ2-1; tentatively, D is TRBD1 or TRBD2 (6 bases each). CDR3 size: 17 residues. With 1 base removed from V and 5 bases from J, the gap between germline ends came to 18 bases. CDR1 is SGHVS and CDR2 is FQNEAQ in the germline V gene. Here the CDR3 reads CASSLGLRGARHNEQFF. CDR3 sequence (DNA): TGTGCCAGCAGCTTAGGACTTAGGGGGGCCAGGCACAATGAGCAGTTCTTC.

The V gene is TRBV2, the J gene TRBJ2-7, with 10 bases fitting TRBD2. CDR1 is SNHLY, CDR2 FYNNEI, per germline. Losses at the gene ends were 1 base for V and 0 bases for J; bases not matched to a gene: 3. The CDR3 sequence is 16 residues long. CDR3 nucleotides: TGTGCCAGCAGTGAAGGGACTAGCGGAATCTCCTACGAGCAGTACTTC. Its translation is CASSEGTSGISYEQYF.

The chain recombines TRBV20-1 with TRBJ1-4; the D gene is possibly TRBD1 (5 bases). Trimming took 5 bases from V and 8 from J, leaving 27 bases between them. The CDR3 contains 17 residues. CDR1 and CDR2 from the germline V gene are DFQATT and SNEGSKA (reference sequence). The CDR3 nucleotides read TGCAGTGCTCGAGGGTTGGACACCTCGTCCCCGGAGGAAAAACTGTTTTTT. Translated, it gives CSARGLDTSSPEEKLFF.

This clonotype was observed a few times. The CDR3 DNA is TGTGCCAGCAGCTTGAGGACAGGGGGCTCTCAGCCCCAGCATTTT. This translates into CASSLRTGGSQPQHF. This chain joins TRBV7-6 and TRBJ1-5; 11 bases match TRBD1. With 3 bases clipped from V and 6 bases from J, the junction kept 4 bases outside the gene matches. This CDR3 contains 15 residues. The germline V gene encodes CDR1 SGHVS and CDR2 FNYEAQ.

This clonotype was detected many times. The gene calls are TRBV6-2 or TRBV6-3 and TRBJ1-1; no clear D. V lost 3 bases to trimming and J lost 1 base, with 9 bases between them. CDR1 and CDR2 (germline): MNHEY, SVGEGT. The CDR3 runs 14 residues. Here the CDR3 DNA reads TGTGCCAGCAGTTATACGGTAGGGAACACTGAAGCTTTCTTT. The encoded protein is CASSYTVGNTEAFF.

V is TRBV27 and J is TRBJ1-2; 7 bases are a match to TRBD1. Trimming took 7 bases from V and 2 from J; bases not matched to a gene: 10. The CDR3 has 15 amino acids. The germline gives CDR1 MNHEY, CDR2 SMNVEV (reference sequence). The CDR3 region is CASKDGRGRNYGYTF. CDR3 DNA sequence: TGTGCCAGCAAAGACGGGAGGGGGCGAAACTATGGCTACACCTTC.

The CDR3 DNA reads TGTGCCTACGTCCCAGGTGGAAACACCATATATTTT. Its translation is CAYVPGGNTIYF. The chain carries TRBV12-3 or TRBV12-4 and TRBJ1-3; D remains unclear. V lost 11 bases, J lost 3 bases, and 11 bases lay in between. The CDR3 has 12 amino acids.

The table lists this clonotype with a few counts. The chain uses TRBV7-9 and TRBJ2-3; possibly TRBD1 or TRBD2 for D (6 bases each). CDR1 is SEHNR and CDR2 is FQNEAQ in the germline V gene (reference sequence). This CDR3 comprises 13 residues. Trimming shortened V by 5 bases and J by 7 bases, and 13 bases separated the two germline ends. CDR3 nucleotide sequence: TGTGCCAGCAGCCCGGGGGCAAGAAATACGCAGTATTTT. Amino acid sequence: CASSPGARNTQYF.

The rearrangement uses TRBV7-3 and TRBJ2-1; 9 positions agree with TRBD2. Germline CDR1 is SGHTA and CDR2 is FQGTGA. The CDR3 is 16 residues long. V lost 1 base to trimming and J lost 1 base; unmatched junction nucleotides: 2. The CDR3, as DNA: TGTGCCAGCAGCTTAATAGCGGGGGTTTCCTACAATGAGCAGTTCTTC. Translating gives CASSLIAGVSYNEQFF.

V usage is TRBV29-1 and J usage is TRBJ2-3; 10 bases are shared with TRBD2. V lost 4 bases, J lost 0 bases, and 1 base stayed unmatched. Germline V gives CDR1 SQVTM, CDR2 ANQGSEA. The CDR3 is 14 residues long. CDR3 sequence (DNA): TGCAGCGTTGTAGCGGGGGGCAGCACAGATACGCAGTATTTT. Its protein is CSVVAGGSTDTQYF.

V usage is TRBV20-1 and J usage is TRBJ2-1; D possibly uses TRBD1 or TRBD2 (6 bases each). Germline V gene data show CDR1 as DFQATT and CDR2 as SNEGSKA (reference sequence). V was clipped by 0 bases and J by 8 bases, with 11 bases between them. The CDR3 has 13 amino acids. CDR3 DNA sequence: TGCAGTGCTAGAGATACAGGGAGGTATGAGCAGTTCTTC. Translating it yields CSARDTGRYEQFF.

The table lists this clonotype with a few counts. The CDR3 bases are TGTGCCAGCAGCTTCGACCGGGACAGGGGGCTCGGGTGGGAAAAACTGTTTTTT. Its protein is CASSFDRDRGLGWEKLFF. The rearrangement links TRBV7-9 to TRBJ1-4, with 12 bases matching TRBD1. The CDR3 runs to 18 residues. Per germline, CDR1 SEHNR and CDR2 FQNEAQ (reference sequence). The ends lost 3 bases at V and 8 bases at J; junction bases unmatched: 13.

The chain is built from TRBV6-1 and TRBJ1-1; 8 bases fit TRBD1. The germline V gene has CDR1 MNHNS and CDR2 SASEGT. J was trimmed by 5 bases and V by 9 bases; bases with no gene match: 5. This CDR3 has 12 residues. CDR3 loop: CASDRGNTEAFF. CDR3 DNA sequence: TGTGCCAGTGACAGGGGTAATACTGAAGCTTTCTTT.

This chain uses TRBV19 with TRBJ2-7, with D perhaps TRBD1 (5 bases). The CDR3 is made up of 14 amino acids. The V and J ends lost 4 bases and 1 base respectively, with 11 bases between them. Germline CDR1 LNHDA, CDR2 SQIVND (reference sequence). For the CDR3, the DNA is TGTGCCAGTAGTAAGGGGAAACGGTCCTACGAGCAGTACTTC. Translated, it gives CASSKGKRSYEQYF.

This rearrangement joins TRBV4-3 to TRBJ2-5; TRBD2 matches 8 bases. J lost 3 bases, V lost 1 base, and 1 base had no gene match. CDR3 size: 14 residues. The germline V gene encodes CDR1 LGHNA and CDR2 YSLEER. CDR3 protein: CASSQVLAEETQYF. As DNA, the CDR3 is TGCGCCAGCAGCCAAGTACTAGCGGAAGAGACCCAGTACTTC.

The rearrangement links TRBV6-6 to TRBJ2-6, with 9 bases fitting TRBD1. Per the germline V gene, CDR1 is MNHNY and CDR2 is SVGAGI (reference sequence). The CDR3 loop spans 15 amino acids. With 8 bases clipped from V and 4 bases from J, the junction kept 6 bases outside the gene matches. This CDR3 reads CASGTGLGGANVLTF. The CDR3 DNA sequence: TGTGCCAGCGGGACAGGGCTAGGGGGGGCCAACGTCCTGACTTTC.

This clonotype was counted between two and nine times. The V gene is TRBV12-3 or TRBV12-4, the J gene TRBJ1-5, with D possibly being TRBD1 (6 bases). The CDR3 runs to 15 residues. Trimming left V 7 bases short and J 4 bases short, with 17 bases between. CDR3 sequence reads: CASNRAGALNQPQHF. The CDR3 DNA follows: TGTGCCAGCAACAGGGCAGGGGCCCTTAATCAGCCCCAGCATTTT.

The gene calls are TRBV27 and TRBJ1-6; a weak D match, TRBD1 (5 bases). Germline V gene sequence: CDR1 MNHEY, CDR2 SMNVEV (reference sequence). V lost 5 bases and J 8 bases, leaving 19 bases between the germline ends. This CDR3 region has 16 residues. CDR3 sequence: CASSPQGAVPDSPLHF. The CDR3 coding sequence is TGTGCCAGCAGTCCCCAGGGTGCGGTCCCGGATTCACCCCTCCACTTT.

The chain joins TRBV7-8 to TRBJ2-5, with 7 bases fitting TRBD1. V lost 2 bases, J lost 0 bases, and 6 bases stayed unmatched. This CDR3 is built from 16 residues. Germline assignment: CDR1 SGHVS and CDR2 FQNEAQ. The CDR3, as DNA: TGTGCCAGCAGCTTAACCGGGACAGCTTACCAAGAGACCCAGTACTTC. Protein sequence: CASSLTGTAYQETQYF.

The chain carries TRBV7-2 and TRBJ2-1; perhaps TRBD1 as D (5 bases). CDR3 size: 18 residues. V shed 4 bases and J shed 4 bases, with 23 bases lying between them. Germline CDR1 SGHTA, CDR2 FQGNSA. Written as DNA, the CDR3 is TGTGCCAGCAGCTGGCCCGGGTCCCTTAGGGGCGCATACAATGAGCAGTTCTTC. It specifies CASSWPGSLRGAYNEQFF.

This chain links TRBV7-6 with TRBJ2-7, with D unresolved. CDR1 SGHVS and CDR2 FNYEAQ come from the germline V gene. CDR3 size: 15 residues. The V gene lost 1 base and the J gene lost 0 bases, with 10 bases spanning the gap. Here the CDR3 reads CASSLVGGSSYEQYF. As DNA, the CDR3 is TGTGCCAGCAGCTTAGTCGGTGGCAGCTCCTACGAGCAGTACTTC.

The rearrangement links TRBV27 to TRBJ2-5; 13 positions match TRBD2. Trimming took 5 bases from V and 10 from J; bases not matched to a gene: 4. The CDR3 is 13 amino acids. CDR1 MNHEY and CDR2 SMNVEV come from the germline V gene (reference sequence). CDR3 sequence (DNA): TGTGCCAGCAGTCCGGGACTAGCGGGGAACCAGTACTTC. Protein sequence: CASSPGLAGNQYF.

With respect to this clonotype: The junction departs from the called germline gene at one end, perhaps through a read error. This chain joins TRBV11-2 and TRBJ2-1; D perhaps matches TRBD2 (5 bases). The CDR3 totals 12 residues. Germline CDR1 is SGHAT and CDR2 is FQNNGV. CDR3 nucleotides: TGTGCCAGCGACCCGGGAACCAATAAGCAGTTCTTC. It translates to CASDPGTNKQFF.

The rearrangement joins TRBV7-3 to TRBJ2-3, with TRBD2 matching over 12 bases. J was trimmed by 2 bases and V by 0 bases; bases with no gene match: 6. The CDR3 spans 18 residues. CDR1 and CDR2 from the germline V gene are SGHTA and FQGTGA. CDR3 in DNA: TGTGCCAGCAGCTTAACGTTGGCTAGCGGGGGGGCCACAGATACGCAGTATTTT. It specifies CASSLTLASGGATDTQYF.

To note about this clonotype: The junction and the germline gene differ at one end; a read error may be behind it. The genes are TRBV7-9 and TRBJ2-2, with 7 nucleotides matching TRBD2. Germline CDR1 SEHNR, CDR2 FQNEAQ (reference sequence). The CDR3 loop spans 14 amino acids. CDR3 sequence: CVVPLAVDTGELFF. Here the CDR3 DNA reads TGCGTCGTCCCGCTAGCGGTTGACACCGGGGAGCTGTTTTTT.

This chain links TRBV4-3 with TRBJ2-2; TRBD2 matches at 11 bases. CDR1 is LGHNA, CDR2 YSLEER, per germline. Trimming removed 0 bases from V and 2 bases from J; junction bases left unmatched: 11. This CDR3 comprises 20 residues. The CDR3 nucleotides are TGCGCCAGCAGCCAAGATCCCAAGCTAGCGGGGGGCCGAAACACCGGGGAGCTGTTTTTT. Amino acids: CASSQDPKLAGGRNTGELFF.

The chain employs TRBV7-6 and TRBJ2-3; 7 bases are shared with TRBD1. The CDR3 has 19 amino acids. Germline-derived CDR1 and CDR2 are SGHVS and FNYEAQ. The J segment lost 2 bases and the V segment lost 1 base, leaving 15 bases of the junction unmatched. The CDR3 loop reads CASSLVDRGQLSSTDTQYF. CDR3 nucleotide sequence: TGTGCCAGCAGCTTAGTAGATAGGGGACAGCTCTCTTCCACAGATACGCAGTATTTT.

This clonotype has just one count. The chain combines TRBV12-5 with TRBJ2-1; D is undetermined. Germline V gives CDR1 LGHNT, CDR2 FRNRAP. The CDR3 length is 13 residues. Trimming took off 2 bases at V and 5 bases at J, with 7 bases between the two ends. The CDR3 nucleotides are TGTGCTAGTGGTTTGCAGATGAACAATGAGCAGTTCTTC. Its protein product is CASGLQMNNEQFF.